A single sample gave rise to the 21 T cell receptor beta chains below, sequenced in a study of cytomegalovirus exposure and HLA in healthy donors. The repertoire was sequenced with immunoSEQ multiplex PCR; TCRdb's copy has only in-frame clones and lacks some. This table holds over 150,000 clones, 75% to 90% found once. The sequenced sample was PBMCs. These receptor sequences come from a man aged 18 to 30 in good health and CMV-seropositive.

This clone occurred once. V and J are TRBV7-3 and TRBJ2-1; possibly TRBD2 for D (6 bases). Per the germline V gene, CDR1 is SGHTA and CDR2 is FQGTGA. The germline V and J ends were trimmed by 5 bases and 13 bases, with 18 bases remaining between them. CDR3 length equals 13 residues. The CDR3 region is CASSPPSDTEQFF. Written as DNA, the CDR3 is TGTGCCAGCAGCCCCCCTAGCGATACAGAACAGTTCTTC.

This CDR3 reads CASRPSGRQYTQYF. CDR3 coding DNA: TGTGCCAGCAGGCCTAGCGGGAGACAGTATACGCAGTATTTT. This chain connects TRBV13 to TRBJ2-3, with 10 bases fitting TRBD2. With V trimmed by 6 bases and J by 7 bases, 7 bases remained unmatched. The CDR3 runs to 14 residues. Germline assignment: CDR1 PRHDT and CDR2 FYEKMQ (reference sequence). Combining the CDR3 with reference TRBV13 and TRBJ2-3 gives the whole variable domain AAGVIQSPRHLIKEKRETATLKCYPIPRHDTVYWYQQGPGQDPQFLISFYEKMQSDKGSIPDRFSAQQFSDYHSELNMSSLELGDSALYFCASRPSGRQYTQYFGPGTRLTVL.

The chain couples TRBV5-1 to TRBJ2-2; 11 bases map to TRBD2. There are 17 residues in the CDR3. Germline-derived CDR1 and CDR2 are SGHRS and YFSETQ. V gave up 0 bases and J gave up 5 bases; unmatched junction bases: 6. In DNA form, the CDR3 reads TGCGCCAGCAGCTTGGCCTTTAGACTAGCGGGGACCGGGGAGCTGTTTTTT. This translates into CASSLAFRLAGTGELFF.

The chain uses TRBV5-6 and TRBJ2-2; D is perhaps TRBD1 (5 bases). CDR3 length: 16 residues. Trimming cost V 2 bases and J 0 bases, with 11 bases left between them. The germline V gene has CDR1 SGHDT and CDR2 YYEEEE. The CDR3 protein is CASSFSTGTNTGELFF. As DNA, the CDR3 is TGTGCCAGCAGCTTTTCCACAGGAACGAACACCGGGGAGCTGTTTTTT.

The rearrangement links TRBV7-2 to TRBJ2-2; TRBD2 agrees at 12 bases. The CDR3 loop spans 19 amino acids. V was clipped by 2 bases and J by 2 bases; unmatched bases: 9. CDR1 and CDR2 from the germline V gene are SGHTA and FQGNSA. CDR3 in DNA: TGTGCCAGCAGCTTAAAGAGACTAGCGGGGGACAGAAACACCGGGGAGCTGTTTTTT. Residues: CASSLKRLAGDRNTGELFF.

The chain has TRBV6-5 and TRBJ2-7, with 7 bases identical to TRBD1. CDR1 is MNHEY and CDR2 is SVGAGI in the germline V gene. The CDR3 has 15 amino acids. The V segment lost 5 bases and the J segment 3 bases; nucleotides outside the gene matches: 10. In DNA, the CDR3 is TGTGCCAGCAGTCGTGGACAGGCCTTGGACTACGAGCAGTACTTC. Protein: CASSRGQALDYEQYF.

This rearrangement joins TRBV7-3 to TRBJ2-2, with 9 bases lining up with TRBD1. The CDR3 length is 14 residues. V dropped 5 bases and J dropped 3; count of bases not matched to a gene: 1. Germline V gives CDR1 SGHTA, CDR2 FQGTGA. The CDR3 coding sequence is TGTGCCAGCAGCCGGGACAGGGACACCGGGGAGCTGTTTTTT. This translates into CASSRDRDTGELFF.

This clone was observed a handful of times. The gene calls are TRBV6-4 and TRBJ2-2; tentatively, D is TRBD1 (6 bases). Germline V gene data show CDR1 as MRHNA and CDR2 as SNTAGT. This CDR3 has 14 amino acids. Trimming stripped 4 bases from V and 1 base from J, with 7 bases between. In DNA form, the CDR3 reads TGTGCCAGCAGTGGGGGACAGAACACCGGGGAGCTGTTTTTT. This codes for CASSGGQNTGELFF.

In its sample, this clone was seen a few times. This chain connects TRBV6-6 to TRBJ1-5, with TRBD1 matching over 7 bases. Unmatched junction bases numbered 4, after V lost 5 bases and J lost 6 bases. The CDR3 is 13 residues long. Germline V CDR1 and CDR2: MNHNY, SVGAGI (reference sequence). The CDR3 spells CASSLTGTQPQHF. In nucleotides, the CDR3 is TGTGCCAGCAGTCTGACAGGGACTCAGCCCCAGCATTTT.

The chain links TRBV7-2 to TRBJ1-5; tentatively, D is TRBD1 (5 bases). Germline lookup yields CDR1 SGHTA and CDR2 FQGNSA. Trimming left V 5 bases short and J 2 bases short, with 13 bases between. This CDR3 comprises 15 residues. The CDR3 sequence: CASSPLGPGNQPQHF. For the CDR3, the DNA is TGTGCCAGCAGCCCCCTGGGGCCGGGCAATCAGCCCCAGCATTTT.

The V and J genes are TRBV6-1 and TRBJ1-2; tentatively, D is TRBD1 (6 bases). Per the germline V gene, CDR1 is MNHNS and CDR2 is SASEGT. This CDR3 contains 14 residues. Trimming removed 5 bases from V and 8 bases from J, with 18 bases in between. CDR3 nucleotide sequence: TGTGCCAGCAGTCCCCACGGGGGGCAGGAGGGCTACACCTTC. It yields the protein CASSPHGGQEGYTF.

V gene TRBV9 combines with J gene TRBJ1-1, with TRBD1 matching over 7 bases. CDR3 size: 14 residues. Germline lookup yields CDR1 SGDLS and CDR2 YYNGEE. With 3 bases clipped from V and 9 bases from J, the junction kept 11 bases outside the gene matches. Written as DNA, the CDR3 is TGTGCCAGCAGCGAGACCCGGGACAGAGAAAAAGCTTTCTTT. It specifies CASSETRDREKAFF.

This chain connects TRBV4-3 to TRBJ2-5; D might be TRBD2 (5 bases). The CDR3 has 13 amino acids. V lost 4 bases and J lost 5, with 11 bases in between. The germline V gene has CDR1 LGHNA and CDR2 YSLEER. CDR3 region: CASSRNRGETQYF. The CDR3 DNA follows: TGCGCCAGCAGCCGCAACCGAGGGGAGACCCAGTACTTC.

The rearrangement joins TRBV7-9 to TRBJ1-5; D gene unclear. The germline V gene has CDR1 SEHNR and CDR2 FQNEAQ (reference sequence). The length of the CDR3 is 15 residues. Trimming cost V 2 bases and J 0 bases, with 8 bases left between them. CDR3 DNA sequence: TGTGCCAGCAGCTTATCGGGTAATAGCAATCAGCCCCAGCATTTT. Amino acids: CASSLSGNSNQPQHF.

This sequence joins TRBV13 and TRBJ2-3; 11 nucleotides align to TRBD1. Losses at the gene ends were 5 bases for V and 6 bases for J; bases not matched to a gene: 10. The germline V gene has CDR1 PRHDT and CDR2 FYEKMQ (reference sequence). CDR3 length: 16 amino acids. This CDR3 is CASSPEDRGLEDTQYF. CDR3 sequence (DNA): TGTGCCAGCAGCCCCGAGGACAGGGGGCTAGAGGATACGCAGTATTTT.

The V and J genes are TRBV6-6 and TRBJ1-2; 8 bases line up with TRBD1. The germline V gene has CDR1 MNHNY and CDR2 SVGAGI (reference sequence). CDR3 length equals 12 residues. The V segment lost 6 bases and the J segment 8 bases; nucleotides outside the gene matches: 5. Here the CDR3 reads CASSLDRGGYTF. DNA for the CDR3: TGTGCCAGCAGCCTCGACAGGGGAGGCTACACCTTC.

The gene calls are TRBV7-3 and TRBJ2-2; D is perhaps TRBD1 (6 bases). With 5 bases removed from V and 7 bases from J, the gap between germline ends came to 11 bases. Germline CDR1 SGHTA, CDR2 FQGTGA. This CDR3 spans 13 amino acids. The CDR3 loop reads CASSPNRDGELFF. CDR3 nucleotides: TGTGCCAGCAGCCCTAACAGGGACGGGGAGCTGTTTTTT.

The chain links TRBV6-5 to TRBJ2-2, with 7 nucleotides matching TRBD2. Trimming took 2 bases from V and 4 from J; bases not matched to a gene: 7. Germline V gene sequence: CDR1 MNHEY, CDR2 SVGAGI. This CDR3 contains 16 residues. CDR3 nucleotides: TGTGCCAGCAGTTACCCGGGCGGGAGAGGCACCGGGGAGCTGTTTTTT. This gives the protein CASSYPGGRGTGELFF.

The chain couples TRBV25-1 to TRBJ2-5; 8 positions match TRBD1. V trimming: 5 bases; J trimming: 1 base; junction bases outside the gene matches: 6. The CDR3 consists of 15 residues. Germline V gives CDR1 MGHDK, CDR2 SYGVNS. The CDR3 sequence is CASSPLQGVQETQYF. In DNA, the CDR3 is TGTGCCAGCAGTCCCCTACAGGGGGTCCAAGAGACCCAGTACTTC.

The J gene is TRBJ1-5, the V gene TRBV6-6, with D unclear. V was cut by 7 bases and J by 3 bases, with 10 bases left in between. The germline V gene has CDR1 MNHNY and CDR2 SVGAGI (reference sequence). The CDR3 runs to 13 residues. This chain's CDR3 is CASKTESNQPQHF. In nucleotides, the CDR3 is TGTGCCAGCAAAACAGAGTCCAATCAGCCCCAGCATTTT.

The rearrangement links TRBV5-4 to TRBJ2-2; 7 bases fit TRBD1. J lost 6 bases, V lost 4 bases, and 3 bases had no gene match. Germline V lookup: CDR1 SGHNT, CDR2 YYREEE (reference sequence). This CDR3 contains 13 residues. CDR3 nucleotides: TGTGCCAGCAGCCGTACAGGGGCCGGGGAGCTGTTTTTT. This encodes CASSRTGAGELFF. The variable domain in full, with the rest retrieved from reference TRBV5-4 and TRBJ2-2, is ETGVTQSPTHLIKTRGQQVTLRCSSQSGHNTVSWYQQALGQGPQFIFQYYREEENGRGNFPPRFSGLQFPNYSSELNVNALELDDSALYLCASSRTGAGELFFGEGSRLTVL.